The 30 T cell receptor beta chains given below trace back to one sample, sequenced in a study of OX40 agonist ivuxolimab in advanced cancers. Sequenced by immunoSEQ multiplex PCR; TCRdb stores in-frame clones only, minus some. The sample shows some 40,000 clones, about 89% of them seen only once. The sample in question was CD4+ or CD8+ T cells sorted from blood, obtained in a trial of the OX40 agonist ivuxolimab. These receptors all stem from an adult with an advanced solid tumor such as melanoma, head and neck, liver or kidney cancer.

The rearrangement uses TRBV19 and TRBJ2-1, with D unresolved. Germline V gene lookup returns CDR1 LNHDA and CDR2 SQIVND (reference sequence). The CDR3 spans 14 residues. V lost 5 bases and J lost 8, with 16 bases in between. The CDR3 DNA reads TGTGCCAGTAGTGGCTCGGTTATGGACGATGAGCAGTTCTTC. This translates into CASSGSVMDDEQFF.

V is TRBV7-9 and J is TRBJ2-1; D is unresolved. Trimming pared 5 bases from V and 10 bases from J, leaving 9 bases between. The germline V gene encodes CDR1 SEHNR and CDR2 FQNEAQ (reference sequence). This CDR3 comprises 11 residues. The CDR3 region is CASSLLWEQFF. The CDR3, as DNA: TGTGCCAGCAGCCTCTTGTGGGAGCAGTTCTTC.

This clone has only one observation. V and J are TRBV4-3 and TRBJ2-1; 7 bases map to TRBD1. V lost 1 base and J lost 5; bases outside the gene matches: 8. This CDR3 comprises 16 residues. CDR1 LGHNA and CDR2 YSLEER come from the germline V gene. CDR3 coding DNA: TGCGCCAGCAGCCAAGGGTCCCCGGGACAGAACAATGAGCAGTTCTTC. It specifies CASSQGSPGQNNEQFF.

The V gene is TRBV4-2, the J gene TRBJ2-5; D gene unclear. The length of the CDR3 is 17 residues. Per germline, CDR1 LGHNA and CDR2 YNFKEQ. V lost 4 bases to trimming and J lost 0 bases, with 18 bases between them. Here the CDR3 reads CASSPKVGQWDQETQYF. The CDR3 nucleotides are TGTGCCAGCAGCCCCAAAGTGGGCCAGTGGGACCAAGAGACCCAGTACTTC.

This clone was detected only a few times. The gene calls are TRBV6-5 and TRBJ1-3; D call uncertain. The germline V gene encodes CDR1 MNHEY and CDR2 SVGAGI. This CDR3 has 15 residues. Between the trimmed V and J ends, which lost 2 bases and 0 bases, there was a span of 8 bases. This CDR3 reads CASSYLGSSGNTIYF. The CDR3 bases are TGTGCCAGCAGTTACCTAGGGAGCTCTGGAAACACCATATATTTT.

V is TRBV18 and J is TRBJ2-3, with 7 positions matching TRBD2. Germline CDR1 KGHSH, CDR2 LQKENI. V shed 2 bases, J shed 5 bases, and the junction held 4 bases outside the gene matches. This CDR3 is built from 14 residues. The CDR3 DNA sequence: TGTGCCAGCTCACCAAGGGCGGGGGAAGATACGCAGTATTTT. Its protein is CASSPRAGEDTQYF.

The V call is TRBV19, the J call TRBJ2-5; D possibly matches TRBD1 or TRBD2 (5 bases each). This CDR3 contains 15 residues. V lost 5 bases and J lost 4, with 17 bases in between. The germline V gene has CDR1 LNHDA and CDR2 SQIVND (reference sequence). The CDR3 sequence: CASSQDSVGRETQYF. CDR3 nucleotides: TGTGCCAGTAGTCAGGACTCGGTGGGGCGAGAGACCCAGTACTTC.

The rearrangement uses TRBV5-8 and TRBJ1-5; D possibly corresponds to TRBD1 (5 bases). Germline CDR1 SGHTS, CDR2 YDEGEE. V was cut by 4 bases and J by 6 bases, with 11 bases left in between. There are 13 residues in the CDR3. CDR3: CASSQDKGQPQHF. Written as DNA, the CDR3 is TGTGCCAGCAGCCAGGACAAAGGTCAGCCCCAGCATTTT.

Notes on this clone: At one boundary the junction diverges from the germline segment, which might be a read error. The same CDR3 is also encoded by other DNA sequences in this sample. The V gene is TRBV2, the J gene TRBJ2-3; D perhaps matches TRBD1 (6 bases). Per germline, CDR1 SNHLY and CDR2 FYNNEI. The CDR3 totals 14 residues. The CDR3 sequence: CASTPDRDTDTQYF. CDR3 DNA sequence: TGTGCCAGCACCCCCGACCGGGACACAGATACGCAGTATTTC.

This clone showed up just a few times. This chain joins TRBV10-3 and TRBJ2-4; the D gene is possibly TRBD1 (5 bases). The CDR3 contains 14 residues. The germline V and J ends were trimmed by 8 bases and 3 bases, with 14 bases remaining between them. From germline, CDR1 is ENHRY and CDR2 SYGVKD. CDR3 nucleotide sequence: TGTGCCATCGGTCAGGGTTTCGGCAAAAACATTCAGTACTTC. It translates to CAIGQGFGKNIQYF.

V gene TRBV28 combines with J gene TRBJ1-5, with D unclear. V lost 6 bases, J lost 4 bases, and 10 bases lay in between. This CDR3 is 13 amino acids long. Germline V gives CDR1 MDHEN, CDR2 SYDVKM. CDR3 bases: TGTGCCAGCAGCGACCTAATTAATCAGCCCCAGCATTTT. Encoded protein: CASSDLINQPQHF.

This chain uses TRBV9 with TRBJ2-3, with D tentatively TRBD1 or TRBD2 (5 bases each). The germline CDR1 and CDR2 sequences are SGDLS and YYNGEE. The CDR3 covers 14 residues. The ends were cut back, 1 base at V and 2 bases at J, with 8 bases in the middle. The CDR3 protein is CASSVRGPTDTQYF. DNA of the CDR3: TGTGCCAGCAGCGTAAGGGGACCCACAGATACGCAGTATTTT.

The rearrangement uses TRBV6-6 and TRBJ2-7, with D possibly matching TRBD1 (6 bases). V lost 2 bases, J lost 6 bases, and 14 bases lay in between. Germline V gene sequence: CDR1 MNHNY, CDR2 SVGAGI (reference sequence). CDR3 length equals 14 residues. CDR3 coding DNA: TGTGCCAGCAGTTACGTGGGGACACAAGGCGAGCAGTACTTC. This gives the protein CASSYVGTQGEQYF.

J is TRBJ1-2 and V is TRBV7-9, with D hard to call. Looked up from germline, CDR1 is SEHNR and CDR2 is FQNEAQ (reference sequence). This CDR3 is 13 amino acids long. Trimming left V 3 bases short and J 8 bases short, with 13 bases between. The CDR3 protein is CASSLGDTGGYTF. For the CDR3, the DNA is TGTGCCAGCAGCTTGGGCGATACGGGAGGCTACACCTTC.

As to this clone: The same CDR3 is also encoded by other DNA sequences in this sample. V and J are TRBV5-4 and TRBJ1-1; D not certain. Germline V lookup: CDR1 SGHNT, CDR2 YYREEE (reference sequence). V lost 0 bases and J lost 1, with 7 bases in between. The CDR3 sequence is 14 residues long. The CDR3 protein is CASSLAVGNTEAFF. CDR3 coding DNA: TGTGCCAGCAGCTTGGCGGTAGGGAACACTGAAGCTTTCTTT. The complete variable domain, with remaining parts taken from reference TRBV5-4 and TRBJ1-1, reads ETGVTQSPTHLIKTRGQQVTLRCSSQSGHNTVSWYQQALGQGPQFIFQYYREEENGRGNFPPRFSGLQFPNYSSELNVNALELDDSALYLCASSLAVGNTEAFFGQGTRLTVV.

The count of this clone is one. The CDR3 sequence is CASSYRDRVSPLHF. For the CDR3, the DNA is TGTGCCAGCAGCTACCGGGACAGGGTTTCACCCCTCCACTTT. V usage is TRBV7-2 and J usage is TRBJ1-6, with 9 bases identical to TRBD1. V dropped 4 bases and J dropped 9; count of bases not matched to a gene: 4. CDR3 length: 14 amino acids. From germline, CDR1 is SGHTA and CDR2 FQGNSA.

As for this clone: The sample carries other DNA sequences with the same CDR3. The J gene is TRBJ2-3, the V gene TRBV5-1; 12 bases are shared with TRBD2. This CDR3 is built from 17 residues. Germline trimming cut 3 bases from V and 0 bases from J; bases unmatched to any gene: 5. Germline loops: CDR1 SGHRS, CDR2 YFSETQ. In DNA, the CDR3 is TGCGCCAGCAGCTGGCCCCTAGCGGGGGGGAGCACAGATACGCAGTATTTT. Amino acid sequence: CASSWPLAGGSTDTQYF.

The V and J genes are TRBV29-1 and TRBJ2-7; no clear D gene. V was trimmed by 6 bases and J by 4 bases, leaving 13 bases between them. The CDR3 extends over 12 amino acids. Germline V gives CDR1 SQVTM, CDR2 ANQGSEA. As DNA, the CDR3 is TGCAGCGTCCGTACTCAGCCTTACGAGCAGTACTTC. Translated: CSVRTQPYEQYF.

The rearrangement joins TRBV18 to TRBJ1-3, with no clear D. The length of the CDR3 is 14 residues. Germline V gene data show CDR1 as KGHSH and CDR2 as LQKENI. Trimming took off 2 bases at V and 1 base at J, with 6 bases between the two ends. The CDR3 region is CASSPAASGNTIYF. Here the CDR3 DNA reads TGTGCCAGCTCACCAGCGGCATCTGGAAACACCATATATTTT.

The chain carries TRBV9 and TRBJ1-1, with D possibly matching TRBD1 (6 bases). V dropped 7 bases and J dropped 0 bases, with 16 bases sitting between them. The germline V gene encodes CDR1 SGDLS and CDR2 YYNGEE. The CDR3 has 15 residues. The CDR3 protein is CASEPLGGLNTEAFF. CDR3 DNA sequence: TGTGCCAGCGAACCCTTGGGGGGCCTGAACACTGAAGCTTTCTTT.

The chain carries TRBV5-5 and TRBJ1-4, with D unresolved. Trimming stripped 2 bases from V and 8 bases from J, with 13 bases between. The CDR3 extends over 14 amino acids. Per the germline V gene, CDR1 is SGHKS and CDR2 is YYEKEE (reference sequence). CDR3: CASSFGRGGEKLFF. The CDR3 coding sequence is TGTGCCAGCAGCTTTGGGAGAGGAGGGGAAAAACTGTTTTTT.

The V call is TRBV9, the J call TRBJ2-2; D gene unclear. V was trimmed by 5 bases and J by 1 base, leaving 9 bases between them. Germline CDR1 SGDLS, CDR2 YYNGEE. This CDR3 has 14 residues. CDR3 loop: CASRGGVNTGELFF. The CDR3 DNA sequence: TGTGCCAGCAGGGGTGGGGTGAACACCGGGGAGCTGTTTTTT.

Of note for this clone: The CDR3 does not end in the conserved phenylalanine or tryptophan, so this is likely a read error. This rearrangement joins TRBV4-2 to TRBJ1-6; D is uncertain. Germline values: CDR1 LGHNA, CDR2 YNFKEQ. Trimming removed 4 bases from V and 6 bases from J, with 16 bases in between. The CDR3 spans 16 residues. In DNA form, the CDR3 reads TGTGCCAGCAGCCCGATGGAGGGAAATACTAATTCACCCCTCCACCTT. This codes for CASSPMEGNTNSPLHL.

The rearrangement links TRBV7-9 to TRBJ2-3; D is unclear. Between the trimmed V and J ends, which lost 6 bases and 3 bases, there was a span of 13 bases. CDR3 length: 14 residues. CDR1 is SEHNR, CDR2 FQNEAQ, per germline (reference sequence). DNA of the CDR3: TGTGCCAGCAGACAAGACGGGCATACAGATACGCAGTATTTT. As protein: CASRQDGHTDTQYF.

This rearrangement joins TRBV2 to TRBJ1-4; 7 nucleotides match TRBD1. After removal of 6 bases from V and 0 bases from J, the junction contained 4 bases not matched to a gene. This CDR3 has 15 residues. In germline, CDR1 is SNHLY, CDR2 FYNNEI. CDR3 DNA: TGTGCCAGCAGCCCAAGGGGGCCAACTAATGAAAAACTGTTTTTT. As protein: CASSPRGPTNEKLFF.

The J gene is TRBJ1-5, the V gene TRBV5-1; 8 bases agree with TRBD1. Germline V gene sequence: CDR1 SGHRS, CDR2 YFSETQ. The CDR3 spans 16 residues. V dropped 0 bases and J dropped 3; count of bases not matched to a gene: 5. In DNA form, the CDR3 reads TGCGCCAGCAGCTTGGGGGGGACAGGCGCCAATCAGCCCCAGCATTTT. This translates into CASSLGGTGANQPQHF.

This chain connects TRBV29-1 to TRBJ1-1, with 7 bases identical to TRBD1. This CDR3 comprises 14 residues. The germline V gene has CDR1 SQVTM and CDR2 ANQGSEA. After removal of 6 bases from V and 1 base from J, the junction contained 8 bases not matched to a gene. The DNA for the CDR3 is TGCAGCGTAGTTAGGGGGCGGGAGAACACTGAAGCTTTCTTT. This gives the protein CSVVRGRENTEAFF.

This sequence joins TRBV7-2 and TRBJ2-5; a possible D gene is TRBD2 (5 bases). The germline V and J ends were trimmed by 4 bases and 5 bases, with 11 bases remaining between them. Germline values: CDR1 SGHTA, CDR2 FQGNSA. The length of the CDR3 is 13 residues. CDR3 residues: CASSSPGGETQYF. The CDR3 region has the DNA TGTGCCAGCAGCTCCCCTGGAGGCGAGACCCAGTACTTC.

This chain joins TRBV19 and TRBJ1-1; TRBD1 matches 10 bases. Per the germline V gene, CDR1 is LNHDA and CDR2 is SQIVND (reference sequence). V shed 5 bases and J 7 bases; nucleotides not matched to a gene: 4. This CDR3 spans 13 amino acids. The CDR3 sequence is CASSRQGADEAFF. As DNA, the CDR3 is TGTGCCAGTAGTCGACAGGGGGCCGATGAAGCTTTCTTT.

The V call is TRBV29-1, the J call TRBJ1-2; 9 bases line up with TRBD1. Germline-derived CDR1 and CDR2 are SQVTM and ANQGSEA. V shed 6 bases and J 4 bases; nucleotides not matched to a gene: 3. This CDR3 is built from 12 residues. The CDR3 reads CSVGQGSYGYTF. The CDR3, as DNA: TGCAGCGTCGGACAGGGGAGCTATGGCTACACCTTC. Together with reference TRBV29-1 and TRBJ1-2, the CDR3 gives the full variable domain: SAVISQKPSRDICQRGTSLTIQCQVDSQVTMMFWYRQQPGQSLTLIATANQGSEATYESGFVIDKFPISRPNLTFSTLTVSNMSPEDSSIYLCSVGQGSYGYTFGSGTRLTVV.